What follows are 14 T cell receptor beta chains derived from one specimen sequenced in a study of blood T cells in healthy people across ages. For the second PCR, which ran for roughly 6 to 12 cycles, a sample-barcoded 5' primer and a J-beta primer mix were used. TCRdb re-derived calls from the 5' RACE reads in MiXCR, one entry per CDR3 protein. The sample consists of about 810,000 distinct CDR3 sequences, around 36% of them appearing once. The sample taken for sequencing was blood. All receptors derive from a man aged 18-30 years in good health.

J is TRBJ2-7 and V is TRBV30; maybe TRBD1 (5 bases). The germline V gene encodes CDR1 GTSNPN and CDR2 SVGIG (reference sequence). The CDR3 length is 14 residues. V gave up 2 bases and J gave up 2 bases, with 13 bases separating them. CDR3 coding DNA: TGTGCCTGGAGTATAGGACACTCGACCTACGAGCAGTACTTC. Translation: CAWSIGHSTYEQYF.

The chain is built from TRBV29-1 and TRBJ1-2, with D maybe TRBD1 (5 bases). This CDR3 contains 16 residues. CDR1 SQVTM and CDR2 ANQGSEA come from the germline V gene. V lost 0 bases and J lost 3, with 17 bases in between. CDR3 amino acids: CSVEDYTGGTDYGYTF. The CDR3 region has the DNA TGCAGCGTTGAAGATTATACGGGAGGGACCGACTATGGCTACACCTTC.

This clonotype was seen only a few times. This sequence joins TRBV20-1 and TRBJ2-2, with D tentatively TRBD1 (6 bases). Per the germline V gene, CDR1 is DFQATT and CDR2 is SNEGSKA (reference sequence). The CDR3 totals 15 residues. V dropped 5 bases and J dropped 5 bases, with 18 bases sitting between them. The CDR3 bases are TGCAGTGCTGCTGGGGGCCGCCACTTGACCGGGGAGCTGTTTTTT. It yields the protein CSAAGGRHLTGELFF.

This clonotype was counted between two and nine times. The rearrangement links TRBV14 to TRBJ2-1, with TRBD1 matching over 9 bases. CDR1 is SGHDN, CDR2 FVKESK, per germline. Trimming took 7 bases from V and 2 from J; bases not matched to a gene: 3. The CDR3 extends over 14 amino acids. CDR3 nucleotide sequence: TGTGCCAGCACCACAGGGGGCGCCTACAATGAGCAGTTCTTC. Its translation is CASTTGGAYNEQFF. Filled out from reference TRBV14 and TRBJ2-1, the complete variable domain reads EAGVTQFPSHSVIEKGQTVTLRCDPISGHDNLYWYRRVMGKEIKFLLHFVKESKQDESGMPNNRFLAERTGGTYSTLKVQPAELEDSGVYFCASTTGGAYNEQFFGPGTRLTVL.

The gene calls are TRBV7-8 and TRBJ1-2; 10 nucleotides match TRBD1. Looked up from germline, CDR1 is SGHVS and CDR2 is FQNEAQ. The CDR3 contains 16 residues. Unmatched junction bases numbered 13, after V lost 5 bases and J lost 7 bases. The CDR3 region is CASSDPGQGNSCGYTF. CDR3 DNA: TGTGCCAGCAGCGACCCGGGACAGGGGAATTCGTGTGGCTACACCTTC.

This clonotype occurred a few times. The rearrangement uses TRBV7-9 and TRBJ1-2, with no clear D. The CDR3 has 14 residues. The V gene's germline CDR1 is SEHNR and CDR2 FQNEAQ (reference sequence). V was pared by 5 bases and J by 5 bases, with 15 bases between. CDR3 region: CASSEGGGIYGYTF. The CDR3 region has the DNA TGTGCCAGCAGCGAGGGAGGAGGGATTTATGGCTACACCTTC.

In its sample, this clonotype was seen once. A read error may produce the germline difference seen at one junction end. The rearrangement links TRBV7-9 to TRBJ2-5, with D possibly being TRBD2 (6 bases). The DNA end lines up better with TRBJ2-7; the J call may be wrong. Germline V gene lookup returns CDR1 SEHNR and CDR2 FQNEAQ (reference sequence). The CDR3 runs to 12 residues. This CDR3 reads CAGSHSGDEQYF. CDR3 coding DNA: TGTGCCGGCAGCCATTCGGGAGACGAGCAGTACTTC.

This clonotype was seen more than once but under ten times. The chain combines TRBV20-1 with TRBJ1-5, with TRBD1 matching 8 bases. The CDR3 length is 15 residues. J gave up 3 bases and V 6 bases, and 10 bases lay outside the gene matches. Germline values: CDR1 DFQATT, CDR2 SNEGSKA (reference sequence). The CDR3 DNA reads as TGCAGTGCCACCAACCGACAGGGGTACAATCAGCCCCAGCATTTT. Residues: CSATNRQGYNQPQHF.

This clonotype was recorded at least ten times. The V call is TRBV5-5, the J call TRBJ2-5; 8 nucleotides match TRBD1. The CDR3 is made up of 15 amino acids. Losses at the gene ends were 4 bases for V and 0 bases for J; bases not matched to a gene: 5. Germline CDR1 SGHKS, CDR2 YYEKEE (reference sequence). As DNA, the CDR3 is TGTGCCAGCAGCCACCGACAGGGGAACCAAGAGACCCAGTACTTC. Translated: CASSHRQGNQETQYF.

A few counts support this clonotype. The chain combines TRBV12-3 or TRBV12-4 with TRBJ2-2; TRBD2 agrees at 10 bases. The CDR3 runs to 14 residues. With V trimmed by 11 bases and J by 3 bases, 6 bases remained unmatched. As DNA, the CDR3 is TGTGCCTCTTTAGCGGGGGGAGACACCGGGGAGCTGTTTTTT. Protein product: CASLAGGDTGELFF.

There are many counts of this clonotype. The rearrangement joins TRBV29-1 to TRBJ2-3, with 8 bases aligning to TRBD1. CDR1 is SQVTM and CDR2 is ANQGSEA in the germline V gene. Unmatched junction bases numbered 4, after V lost 2 bases and J lost 0 bases. The CDR3 covers 15 residues. Here the CDR3 reads CSVEPRQGSTDTQYF. The CDR3 bases are TGCAGCGTTGAACCCCGACAGGGGAGCACAGATACGCAGTATTTT.

This clonotype has only a few counts. This chain uses TRBV13 with TRBJ2-1; D is uncertain. CDR1 is PRHDT, CDR2 FYEKMQ, per germline (reference sequence). The CDR3 spans 15 residues. The germline V and J ends were trimmed by 5 bases and 7 bases, with 18 bases remaining between them. The CDR3 DNA reads as TGTGCCAGCAGCCTCTCGAGCCGAGGAGTAAATGAGCAGTTCTTC. It translates to CASSLSSRGVNEQFF.

As to this clonotype: A much larger clonotype is one base distant, so this may be a read error. The chain employs TRBV6-5 and TRBJ2-1; D is undetermined. The CDR3 runs to 16 residues. Germline V CDR1 and CDR2: MNHEY, SVGAGI. With 2 bases removed from V and 0 bases from J, the gap between germline ends came to 11 bases. The CDR3 nucleotides are TGTGCCAGCAGTTACGACCCCCCAAGCTCCTACAATGAGCAGTTCTTC. It codes for CASSYDPPSSYNEQFF.

The chain links TRBV19 to TRBJ1-4; no reliable D call. V was trimmed by 0 bases and J by 6 bases, leaving 2 bases between them. The CDR3 length is 12 residues. Germline assignment: CDR1 LNHDA and CDR2 SQIVND (reference sequence). CDR3 loop: CASSIEYEKLFF. CDR3 DNA: TGTGCCAGTAGTATAGAATATGAAAAACTGTTTTTT.